The clone carrying this T cell receptor (beta chain) occurred a few times. Its antigen remains unknown. The source of the sample is a study of metastatic and nonmetastatic thyroid tumors. Overall study context: Both malignant and benign thyroid patients supplied peripheral blood and tumor or nodule tissue samples, across which the repertoires of these patients were then compared.

There were no patients who had received any treatment before thyroid surgery. Study-wide findings and caveats: Malignant thyroid tumors reportedly had TCR beta diversity that was significantly higher than in benign nodules, in blood and tumor.

Source study methods: To classify distant metastasis in papillary thyroid cancer, a model was built from CDR3 differences across clinicopathological groups. TCRdb reprocessed the PCR reads via MiXCR. V and J calls and clone size were set by TCRdb, not the authors. The sample yields 30,000 to 40,000 clones, about a fifth seen once. This CDR3 comprises 15 residues. V was pared by 1 base and J by 3 bases, with 4 bases of the junction left unmatched. CDR1 and CDR2 (germline): MNHNS, SASEGT. Material: tumor tissue. V and J are TRBV6-1 and TRBJ2-7, with 9 bases lining up with TRBD2. This receptor was identified in a male donor with papillary thyroid cancer or a benign thyroid nodule (not recorded which). Some clones in this sample may be carry-over from other donors' samples. This CDR3 is CASSEGLAGVYEQYF. The CDR3 nucleotides are TGTGCCAGCAGTGAAGGGTTAGCGGGAGTCTACGAGCAGTACTTC.